These 14 T cell receptor beta chains were sequenced from one sample in a study of blood T cell repertoires in COVID-19. The table came from immunoSEQ multiplex PCR; TCRdb's copy has only in-frame clones and leaves some out. The table has 200,000 or so clones, around 84% seen once. The sequencing sample was made of peripheral blood. Receptors were obtained from an elderly woman with COVID-19, enrolled during active disease.

The J gene is TRBJ2-5, the V gene TRBV19; D may be TRBD1 (5 bases). This CDR3 is 13 amino acids long. Trimming pared 1 base from V and 4 bases from J, leaving 7 bases between. Germline CDR1 and CDR2: LNHDA and SQIVND (reference sequence). The CDR3 here is CASSIARGETQYF. As DNA, the CDR3 is TGTGCCAGTAGTATAGCTAGGGGAGAGACCCAGTACTTC.

The chain carries TRBV27 and TRBJ2-7; 7 bases match TRBD2. CDR1 is MNHEY and CDR2 is SMNVEV in the germline V gene (reference sequence). V gave up 2 bases and J gave up 5 bases; unmatched junction bases: 3. This CDR3 spans 13 amino acids. CDR3 sequence (DNA): TGTGCCAGCAGTTTAAGACGGGGGGACGAGCAGTACGTC. Translating it yields CASSLRRGDEQYV.

CDR3 region: CASMGQTNTEAFF. CDR3 sequence (DNA): TGTGCCAGCATGGGACAGACGAACACTGAAGCTTTCTTT. The chain recombines TRBV6-5 with TRBJ1-1; TRBD1 matches 7 bases. The CDR3 has 13 amino acids. J was trimmed by 1 base and V by 7 bases; bases with no gene match: 3. Germline CDR1 is MNHEY and CDR2 is SVGAGI.

The chain employs TRBV30 and TRBJ1-5, with no clear D. Trimming removed 2 bases at V and 0 bases at J, with 5 bases between. CDR1 and CDR2 from the germline V gene are GTSNPN and SVGIG (reference sequence). CDR3 length: 13 amino acids. CDR3 sequence: CAWSPGSNQPQHF. The CDR3 DNA sequence: TGTGCCTGGAGTCCGGGTAGCAATCAGCCCCAGCATTTT.

The chain is built from TRBV2 and TRBJ2-3; maybe TRBD2 (6 bases). The length of the CDR3 is 14 residues. V was shortened by 6 bases and J by 1 base, with 11 bases between the two germline ends. Germline loops: CDR1 SNHLY, CDR2 FYNNEI. Here the CDR3 reads CASSRDSGTDTQYF. The CDR3 nucleotides read TGTGCCAGCAGCCGGGACTCAGGCACAGATACGCAGTATTTT.

CDR3 in amino acids: CASRTGTGLGEQFF. In DNA form, the CDR3 reads TGTGCCAGCAGGACCGGGACTGGACTAGGGGAGCAGTTCTTC. The chain links TRBV27 to TRBJ2-1, with 7 nucleotides matching TRBD2. CDR1 is MNHEY and CDR2 is SMNVEV in the germline V gene (reference sequence). This CDR3 has 14 amino acids. J lost 10 bases, V lost 6 bases, and 12 bases had no gene match.

The chain has TRBV28 and TRBJ1-2; no definite D call. CDR1 and CDR2 from the germline V gene are MDHEN and SYDVKM. The CDR3 runs 13 residues. V shed 8 bases and J shed 6 bases, with 16 bases lying between them. The CDR3 region has the DNA TGTGCCAGCTTCCTTAGCCTTAAGGATGGCTACACCTTC. Translating it yields CASFLSLKDGYTF.

The genes are TRBV18 and TRBJ1-5, with 12 bases that match TRBD1. V gave up 6 bases and J gave up 6 bases; unmatched junction bases: 3. The germline CDR1 and CDR2 sequences are KGHSH and LQKENI. CDR3 length: 14 amino acids. The CDR3 loop reads CASSRDRGPQPQHF. The CDR3 nucleotides read TGTGCCAGCTCGCGGGACAGGGGGCCTCAGCCCCAGCATTTT. Drawing the rest from reference TRBV18 and TRBJ1-5, the complete variable domain is NAGVMQNPRHLVRRRGQEARLRCSPMKGHSHVYWYRQLPEEGLKFMVYLQKENIIDESGMPKERFSAEFPKEGPSILRIQQVVRGDSAAYFCASSRDRGPQPQHFGDGTRLSIL.

CDR3 in amino acids: CASSWAGIAKGHTIYF. The CDR3 DNA sequence: TGTGCCAGCAGTTGGGCGGGAATTGCAAAGGGTCACACCATATATTTT. This chain uses TRBV28 with TRBJ1-3, with no clear D. CDR3 length equals 16 residues. The germline V and J ends were trimmed by 4 bases and 8 bases, with 21 bases remaining between them. Germline V gives CDR1 MDHEN, CDR2 SYDVKM. The whole variable domain, remainder taken from reference TRBV28 and TRBJ1-3, is DVKVTQSSRYLVKRTGEKVFLECVQDMDHENMFWYRQDPGLGLRLIYFSYDVKMKEKGDIPEGYSVSREKKERFSLILESASTNQTSMYLCASSWAGIAKGHTIYFGEGSWLTVV.

The chain recombines TRBV19 with TRBJ2-1, with 9 nucleotides matching TRBD1. The CDR3 runs to 15 residues. Per the germline V gene, CDR1 is LNHDA and CDR2 is SQIVND (reference sequence). The V segment lost 4 bases and the J segment 3 bases; nucleotides outside the gene matches: 4. CDR3 protein: CASSRPGQGYNEQFF. CDR3 coding DNA: TGTGCCAGTAGTAGACCGGGACAGGGCTACAATGAGCAGTTCTTC.

The genes are TRBV5-6 and TRBJ2-3; 9 bases are a match to TRBD1. The CDR3 has 14 amino acids. Trimming at V came to 6 bases and at J to 6 bases, leaving 8 bases not matched to a gene. Looked up from germline, CDR1 is SGHDT and CDR2 is YYEEEE. The chain's CDR3 is CASTPGQGRDTQYF. DNA of the CDR3: TGTGCCAGCACCCCCGGACAGGGGAGGGATACGCAGTATTTT.

The CDR3 spells CASSYSRQVDTQYF. The CDR3 DNA sequence: TGTGCCAGCAGTTACTCGAGACAAGTAGATACGCAGTATTTT. J is TRBJ2-3 and V is TRBV6-6; D uncertain. V shed 0 bases and J shed 5 bases, with 9 bases lying between them. The CDR3 is 14 amino acids. Germline V gives CDR1 MNHNY, CDR2 SVGAGI (reference sequence).

The chain uses TRBV6-2 or TRBV6-3 and TRBJ1-5, with D unresolved. The V end was cut by 5 bases, the J end by 2 bases, with 16 bases between. The CDR3 consists of 16 residues. Germline V gene lookup returns CDR1 MNHEY and CDR2 SVGEGT. The CDR3 protein is CASSPSPRRGNQPQHF. The CDR3 nucleotides read TGTGCCAGCAGTCCCTCGCCCAGGCGAGGCAATCAGCCCCAGCATTTT.

This chain joins TRBV24-1 and TRBJ2-3, with 10 bases that match TRBD1. Germline values: CDR1 KGHDR, CDR2 SFDVKD. The J segment lost 6 bases and the V segment lost 1 base, leaving 6 bases of the junction unmatched. The CDR3 runs to 16 residues. CDR3 amino acids: CATSDFRTGGFDTQYF. The CDR3 coding sequence is TGTGCCACCAGTGATTTTAGGACAGGGGGTTTTGATACGCAGTATTTT.